Listed here is a single T cell receptor beta chain. Its specificity is not known. Trimming removed 3 bases at V and 1 base at J, with 11 bases between. CDR3 size: 15 residues. CDR1 is MNHNS, CDR2 SASEGT, per germline. The sample belongs to a study of cytomegalovirus exposure and HLA in healthy donors. Across the study: Out of 150 million to 200 million T cells, an earlier analysis found around 110 million unique TCR beta sequences in total. There were approximately 81 million unique TCRs (from HLA-typed donors) in an early data release.

In the PCR, 60 Vbeta and 13 Jbeta primers were used. Profiled with immunoSEQ multiplex PCR; TCRdb holds only in-frame clones, not every one. The table records under 200,000 clones, roughly 80% of them present only once. Study conclusions and caveats: Previously analyzed data showed that most TCR beta V segments were productive at a frequency of about 87% or about 30%. Within the data, a cluster of highly shared sequence variants was likely a sequencing artifact.

The sequencing input was PBMCs. V is TRBV6-1 and J is TRBJ2-3, with TRBD1 as a possible D gene (6 bases). This sequence was found in a middle-aged woman in good health and CMV-seropositive. The CDR3 sequence is CASSDQGKGTDTQYF. In DNA form, the CDR3 reads TGTGCCAGCAGTGACCAGGGGAAGGGCACAGATACGCAGTATTTT.